These T cell receptor beta chains were read from a single sample in a study of radiotherapy plus CTLA-4 blockade in lung cancer. Clones were sequenced by immunoSEQ multiplex PCR, and TCRdb holds only the in-frame ones, with some missing. The sample contains 85,000 to 90,000 clones, about two thirds of which appear only once. The material was peripheral blood, obtained from a patient treated with radiotherapy plus ipilimumab. The origin of the receptors is a human donor with non-small cell lung cancer that progressed on radiotherapy plus ipilimumab. CDR3s include the opening cysteine and the closing phenylalanine or tryptophan. The D gene is left open where the match is weak. Some rows mark clone size as missing; the rest say once, few, many or name a class of expanded clone.

clone size: .
V gene: TRBV7-9
D gene: .
J gene: TRBJ2-1
CDR3 protein: CASSLGVRYNEQFF
CDR3 DNA: TGTGCCAGCAGCTTAGGGGTGCGATACAATGAGCAGTTCTTC

clone size: .
V gene: TRBV28
D gene: TRBD1
J gene: TRBJ1-2
CDR3 protein: CASSQGAVGYTF
CDR3 DNA: TGTGCCAGCAGCCAGGGGGCTGTTGGCTACACCTTC

clone size: .
V gene: TRBV4-1
D gene: .
J gene: TRBJ1-6
CDR3 protein: CASSQGVRPDYNSPLHF
CDR3 DNA: TGCGCCAGCAGCCAAGGGGTTCGGCCAGATTATAATTCACCCCTCCACTTT

clone size: .
V gene: TRBV14
D gene: TRBD1
J gene: TRBJ1-2
CDR3 protein: CASSQDAGGNYGYTF
CDR3 DNA: TGTGCCAGCAGCCAAGATGCAGGGGGCAACTATGGCTACACCTTC

clone size: .
V gene: TRBV4-2
D gene: .
J gene: TRBJ1-2
CDR3 protein: CASSQDTNYGYTF
CDR3 DNA: TGTGCCAGCAGCCAAGACACTAACTATGGCTACACCTTC

clone size: .
V gene: TRBV19
D gene: .
J gene: TRBJ2-2
CDR3 protein: CASSVGGSNTGELFF
CDR3 DNA: TGTGCCAGTAGTGTGGGAGGTTCAAACACCGGGGAGCTGTTTTTT

clone size: .
V gene: TRBV6-4
D gene: .
J gene: TRBJ2-1
CDR3 protein: CASSVEPNNEQFF
CDR3 DNA: TGTGCCAGCAGTGTAGAACCAAATAATGAGCAGTTCTTC

clone size: few
V gene: TRBV2
D gene: TRBD1
J gene: TRBJ2-7
CDR3 protein: CASSGTGYYEQYF
CDR3 DNA: TGTGCCAGCAGCGGGACAGGATACTACGAGCAGTACTTC

clone size: .
V gene: TRBV9
D gene: .
J gene: TRBJ2-1
CDR3 protein: CASERGGSSYNEQFF
CDR3 DNA: TGTGCCAGCGAAAGGGGGGGGTCCTCCTACAATGAGCAGTTCTTC

clone size: few
V gene: TRBV6-5
D gene: .
J gene: TRBJ2-7
CDR3 protein: CASSYLVGYEQYF
CDR3 DNA: TGTGCCAGCAGTTACCTAGTGGGTTACGAGCAGTACTTC

clone size: .
V gene: TRBV6-5
D gene: .
J gene: TRBJ2-7
CDR3 protein: CASSSGPSYEQYF
CDR3 DNA: TGTGCCAGCAGTAGCGGGCCCTCCTACGAGCAGTACTTC

clone size: .
V gene: TRBV7-2
D gene: TRBD2
J gene: TRBJ2-5
CDR3 protein: CASSPSGGGYGTQYF
CDR3 DNA: TGTGCCAGCAGTCCGAGCGGGGGAGGTTACGGGACCCAGTACTTC

clone size: .
V gene: TRBV5-6
D gene: .
J gene: TRBJ2-3
CDR3 protein: CASSLDGGTDTQYF
CDR3 DNA: TGTGCCAGCAGCTTGGACGGGGGCACAGATACGCAGTATTTT

clone size: .
V gene: TRBV27
D gene: .
J gene: TRBJ1-2
CDR3 protein: CASSRGGYYGYTF
CDR3 DNA: TGTGCCAGCAGCCGAGGGGGATATTATGGCTACACCTTC

clone size: .
V gene: TRBV5-6
D gene: TRBD1
J gene: TRBJ2-5
CDR3 protein: CASSEGQGQTQYF
CDR3 DNA: TGTGCCAGCAGCGAGGGACAGGGGCAGACCCAGTACTTC

clone size: .
V gene: TRBV7-6
D gene: .
J gene: TRBJ2-1
CDR3 protein: CASSFGGASYNEQFF
CDR3 DNA: TGTGCCAGCAGCTTTGGGGGGGCCTCCTACAATGAGCAGTTCTTC

clone size: .
V gene: TRBV4-1
D gene: .
J gene: TRBJ1-5
CDR3 protein: CASSQDPPSTNQPQHF
CDR3 DNA: TGCGCCAGCAGCCAAGACCCCCCCAGTACCAATCAGCCCCAGCATTTT

clone size: .
V gene: TRBV18
D gene: TRBD2
J gene: TRBJ2-7
CDR3 protein: CASSPPMAGGRYEQYF
CDR3 DNA: TGTGCCAGCTCACCACCGATGGCGGGAGGGCGGTACGAGCAGTACTTC

clone size: .
V gene: TRBV28
D gene: TRBD1
J gene: TRBJ1-2
CDR3 protein: CASTYEGTGILGGGYTF
CDR3 DNA: TGTGCCAGCACCTACGAAGGGACAGGGATATTAGGAGGTGGCTACACCTTC

clone size: .
V gene: TRBV27
D gene: TRBD1
J gene: TRBJ1-4
CDR3 protein: CASSLGQGWEKLFF
CDR3 DNA: TGTGCCAGCAGTTTAGGACAGGGTTGGGAAAAACTGTTTTTT

clone size: .
V gene: TRBV27
D gene: TRBD2
J gene: TRBJ2-7
CDR3 protein: CASSLRAGGGYEQYF
CDR3 DNA: TGTGCCAGCAGTTTACGGGCGGGGGGCGGCTACGAGCAGTACTTC

clone size: few
V gene: TRBV5-8
D gene: .
J gene: TRBJ1-5
CDR3 protein: CASGRGGNQPQHF
CDR3 DNA: TGTGCCAGCGGCCGTGGTGGCAATCAGCCCCAGCATTTT

clone size: .
V gene: TRBV9
D gene: .
J gene: TRBJ2-6
CDR3 protein: CASSVAGPQTGANVLTF
CDR3 DNA: TGTGCCAGCAGCGTAGCGGGGCCCCAGACTGGGGCCAACGTCCTGACTTTC

clone size: few
V gene: TRBV7-2
D gene: TRBD1
J gene: TRBJ1-5
CDR3 protein: CASSGQGGSNQPQHF
CDR3 DNA: TGTGCCAGCAGCGGACAGGGAGGTAGCAATCAGCCCCAGCATTTT

clone size: .
V gene: TRBV5-5
D gene: .
J gene: TRBJ2-7
CDR3 protein: CASSLEEDYEQYF
CDR3 DNA: TGTGCCAGCAGCTTGGAAGAGGACTACGAGCAGTACTTC

clone size: few
V gene: TRBV7-8
D gene: .
J gene: TRBJ2-1
CDR3 protein: CASSLVAGADNEQFF
CDR3 DNA: TGTGCCAGCAGCTTAGTTGCGGGGGCCGACAATGAGCAGTTCTTC

clone size: few
V gene: TRBV7-9
D gene: .
J gene: TRBJ2-7
CDR3 protein: CASSFRQDLTYEQYF
CDR3 DNA: TGTGCCAGCAGCTTCCGACAGGACCTCACCTACGAGCAGTACTTC

clone size: .
V gene: TRBV19
D gene: TRBD1
J gene: TRBJ1-1
CDR3 protein: CASRRSPDRGTEAFF
CDR3 DNA: TGTGCCAGTAGACGATCACCCGACAGGGGCACTGAAGCTTTCTTT

clone size: .
V gene: TRBV11-3
D gene: .
J gene: TRBJ2-7
CDR3 protein: CASSLEVSDPLSGEQYF
CDR3 DNA: TGTGCCAGCAGCTTAGAAGTCAGCGATCCCTTGAGCGGCGAGCAGTACTTC

clone size: .
V gene: TRBV7-3
D gene: .
J gene: TRBJ2-1
CDR3 protein: CASSLGLPRPDTYNEQFF
CDR3 DNA: TGTGCCAGCAGCTTGGGACTGCCGCGTCCCGATACCTACAATGAGCAGTTCTTC

clone size: .
V gene: TRBV27
D gene: .
J gene: TRBJ2-7
CDR3 protein: CASSFTGTQSYEQYF
CDR3 DNA: TGTGCCAGCAGCTTTACCGGGACCCAGTCCTACGAGCAGTACTTC

clone size: .
V gene: TRBV28
D gene: .
J gene: TRBJ2-7
CDR3 protein: CASSTGTPGYEQYF
CDR3 DNA: TGTGCCAGCAGCACCGGGACCCCTGGCTACGAGCAGTACTTC

clone size: .
V gene: TRBV6-5
D gene: TRBD1
J gene: TRBJ2-7
CDR3 protein: CASNRDRAGHYEQYF
CDR3 DNA: TGTGCCAGCAACAGGGACAGGGCTGGCCACTACGAGCAGTACTTC

clone size: .
V gene: TRBV5-8
D gene: .
J gene: TRBJ2-5
CDR3 protein: CASSPGGRSVETQYF
CDR3 DNA: TGTGCCAGCAGTCCGGGGGGCCGATCGGTAGAGACCCAGTACTTC

clone size: .
V gene: TRBV7-8
D gene: .
J gene: TRBJ1-1
CDR3 protein: CASSLGRGSEAFF
CDR3 DNA: TGTGCCAGCAGCTTAGGAAGAGGCAGCGAAGCTTTCTTT

clone size: once
V gene: TRBV4-1
D gene: .
J gene: TRBJ2-3
CDR3 protein: CASSQGLTGIGDTQYF
CDR3 DNA: TGCGCCAGCAGCCAAGGGCTGACTGGCATTGGAGATACGCAGTATTTT

clone size: .
V gene: TRBV11-3
D gene: .
J gene: TRBJ2-2
CDR3 protein: CASSLEAGTGELFF
CDR3 DNA: TGTGCCAGCAGCTTAGAAGCAGGGACCGGGGAGCTGTTTTTT

clone size: .
V gene: TRBV10-2
D gene: TRBD2
J gene: TRBJ2-1
CDR3 protein: CASTGTSGLSYNEQFF
CDR3 DNA: TGCGCCAGCACCGGGACTAGCGGCCTCTCCTACAATGAGCAGTTCTTC

clone size: .
V gene: TRBV30
D gene: .
J gene: TRBJ1-1
CDR3 protein: CAWSVFGGFTEAFF
CDR3 DNA: TGTGCCTGGAGTGTTTTTGGGGGATTCACTGAAGCTTTCTTT

clone size: .
V gene: TRBV29-1
D gene: TRBD2
J gene: TRBJ2-7
CDR3 protein: CSVGPKAGTYEQYF
CDR3 DNA: TGCAGCGTTGGTCCTAAAGCGGGGACCTACGAGCAGTACTTC